The 10 T cell receptor beta chains given below trace back to one sample, sequenced in a study of MAIT cells during Salmonella Paratyphi A infection. As to time point: before S. Paratyphi A challenge (baseline). The MAIT cell gate was Valpha7.2+ CD161+ T cells, sorted by flow cytometry. Broader study findings: Infection appeared not to change oligoclonal MAIT cell TRBV usage, which favoured TRBV20 and TRBV6.

These receptors have no identified antigens. MiXCR was run by TCRdb on the 5' RACE reads, yielding one entry per CDR3 protein. The sample holds around 640 distinct CDR3 sequences, about a third seen once. The material sequenced was MAIT cells from blood, taken at the first sampling point of the challenge study. These receptors came from a person aged 18 to 75 who was deliberately infected with Salmonella Paratyphi A in a paratyphoid fever challenge study.

The V gene is TRBV7-8, the J gene TRBJ2-5; 8 nucleotides line up with TRBD2. The germline V gene encodes CDR1 SGHVS and CDR2 FQNEAQ. The V and J ends lost 3 bases and 5 bases, in that order; junction bases with no gene match: 8. The CDR3 consists of 15 residues. CDR3 nucleotides: TGTGCCAGCAGCTTGAGGGCGGGAGGTTATGAGACCCAGTACTTC. Protein: CASSLRAGGYETQYF.

This clonotype qualifies as medium-sized (0.01 to 0.1%). This chain joins TRBV11-3 and TRBJ2-5, with D perhaps being TRBD1 or TRBD2 (5 bases each). V dropped 6 bases and J dropped 2 bases, with 16 bases sitting between them. From germline, CDR1 is SGHNT and CDR2 YENEEA. This CDR3 spans 15 amino acids. This chain's CDR3 is CASSPGTTPQETQYF. The CDR3 coding sequence is TGTGCCAGCAGTCCCGGGACGACGCCGCAAGAGACCCAGTACTTC.

This clonotype was observed once. The V call is TRBV12-3 or TRBV12-4, the J call TRBJ2-1; 13 positions match TRBD2. The V and J ends lost 6 bases and 8 bases, in that order; junction bases with no gene match: 13. The CDR3 spans 17 residues. The CDR3 is CASSPITSGRELDEQFF. CDR3 DNA: TGTGCCAGCAGCCCCATCACTAGCGGGAGGGAGTTAGATGAGCAGTTCTTC.

The chain recombines TRBV29-1 with TRBJ2-1; D gene ambiguous. CDR1 and CDR2 (germline): SQVTM, ANQGSEA. V shed 8 bases and J shed 0 bases, with 44 bases lying between them. The CDR3 is 24 amino acids. The CDR3 DNA is TGCAGCAGTGGGGAAGGAGAAGGAATTCTGGGCAGCCCCTTCCCACTGTGCTCCTACAATGAGCAGTTCTTC. Amino acids: CSSGEGEGILGSPFPLCSYNEQFF.

This clonotype was seen once. For the CDR3, the DNA is TGTGCTAGAAATACCTTCTACGAGCAGTACTTC. Translating it yields CARNTFYEQYF. The rearrangement links TRBV4-2 to TRBJ2-7, with unresolved D. The CDR3 is 11 residues long. The germline CDR1 and CDR2 sequences are LGHNA and YNFKEQ.

This clonotype is categorized as medium-sized. The chain recombines TRBV4-2 with TRBJ2-2; 12 nucleotides line up with TRBD2. Germline loops: CDR1 LGHNA, CDR2 YNFKEQ. The CDR3 totals 15 residues. V was clipped by 4 bases and J by 3 bases; unmatched bases: 0. CDR3 in DNA: TGTGCCAGCAGCCGACTAGCGGGAGACACCGGGGAGCTGTTTTTT. Its protein product is CASSRLAGDTGELFF.

By sample share, this clonotype is hyperexpanded. The V and J genes are TRBV4-2 and TRBJ2-7; D is unclear. The CDR3 totals 10 residues. The V end was cut by 4 bases, the J end by 4 bases, with 2 bases between. From germline, CDR1 is LGHNA and CDR2 YNFKEQ. DNA for the CDR3: TGTGCCAGCAGCCCATACGAGCAGTACTTC. Its protein product is CASSPYEQYF.

This clonotype is termed large. The CDR3, as DNA: TGTGCCAGCAGCGGGGACCGTAACACCGGGGAGCTGTTTTTT. Amino acid sequence: CASSGDRNTGELFF. The chain joins TRBV6-4 to TRBJ2-2; perhaps D is TRBD1 or TRBD2 (5 bases each). V was pared by 6 bases and J by 2 bases, with 10 bases between. This CDR3 has 14 residues. Germline CDR1 is MRHNA and CDR2 is SNTAGT.

This sequence joins TRBV20-1 and TRBJ2-3; 14 bases are shared with TRBD2. The length of the CDR3 is 18 residues. J was trimmed by 3 bases and V by 6 bases; bases with no gene match: 14. Germline loops: CDR1 DFQATT, CDR2 SNEGSKA (reference sequence). The CDR3 loop is CSAGGTSGSGGTTDTQYF. The CDR3 DNA is TGCAGTGCGGGAGGGACTAGCGGGAGTGGCGGGACGACAGATACGCAGTATTTT.

This clonotype is large within its sample. V and J are TRBV20-1 and TRBJ2-1; D possibly corresponds to TRBD2 (6 bases). Germline CDR1 DFQATT, CDR2 SNEGSKA (reference sequence). The CDR3 has 13 amino acids. The CDR3 reads CSGGKADYNEQFF. CDR3 in DNA: TGCAGCGGGGGAAAAGCGGACTACAATGAGCAGTTCTTC.